Included here is one T cell receptor (beta chain) sequence, with context. What it binds is not known. These data are taken from a study of shared clonotypes between healthy human individuals. For the study at large: Each donor's CD4 naive and CD4 memory cells filled three plates apiece, CD8 naive two, and CD8 memory one.

The CD4+ fraction was divided into a CD45RA+ naive subset and a CD45RA-negative memory subset. The data were produced by immunoSEQ multiplex PCR, yet TCRdb's version contains in-frame clones alone and is incomplete. Among 650,000 to 750,000 clones listed, less than 80% were seen once. The V segment lost 0 bases and the J segment 1 base; nucleotides outside the gene matches: 3. There are 17 residues in the CDR3. The germline CDR1 and CDR2 sequences are LGHNA and YNFKEQ. Study-wide points: The sampled material consisted only of blood, and tissue repertoires are likely to differ.

Material: memory CD4+ T cells sorted from blood. Subset reported: CD45RA-negative fraction. The rearrangement uses TRBV4-2 and TRBJ1-3; the match to TRBD1 covers 10 bases. The TCR sequence derives from a young woman in good health. The DNA for the CDR3 is TGTGCCAGCAGCCAAGATCTGGACAGGGGGTCTGGAAACACCATATATTTT. This codes for CASSQDLDRGSGNTIYF.